This TCR beta chain was identified in a study of blood T cell repertoires in COVID-19 (dated by TCRdb to 2020 to 2021). Some background on the complete study: The collaborator samples originated in the United States, Italy and Spain and spanned the acute and convalescent phases of COVID-19. The prospective study material was composed of cDNA or gDNA derived from T cells, B-cell-depleted T cells, or PBMCs. Subjects who had been exposed to COVID-19, were actively infected with it, or had recovered from it provided the deeply sampled blood TCRbeta repertoires that made up the dataset. The repertoires were released in a freely available public database meant as a resource for research on the immune response to SARS-CoV-2. The samples were drawn from the first 160 participants of the ongoing ImmuneRACE study and from some 1,300 subjects provided by 6 global collaborators. Sample metadata almost always included a de-identified subject ID, COVID-19 status, age in years and sex. Where HLA class I and class II types were available, the types were taken from metadata supplied by the sample provider, not from assay-based typing.

In the prospective study, participants were roughly 18 to 100 years old, resided in about two dozen geographic areas of the United States, and were enrolled through a virtual design. To assign participants to cohorts, the prospective study relied on clinical history that participants themselves reported in a screening survey and a study questionnaire. Recovered participants in ImmuneRACE Cohort 3 were defined by two consecutive negative NP/OP PCR tests, clearance by a healthcare professional, or resolution of symptoms. In the prospective study, mobile phlebotomists collected whole blood, serum and a nasopharyngeal or oropharyngeal swab from each participant. Over an approximately 2-month period, participants in the prospective study had the option of providing additional blood draws and questionnaires. Before DNA extraction, prospective study blood samples were shipped either frozen or at room temperature.

TCRbeta CDR3 regions were amplified from genomic DNA using the immunoSEQ Assay, a bias-controlled multiplex PCR. Turning to the authors' computational methods: The number of nucleated cells in each sample was estimated from the amplification of reference gene primers within the assay. To quantify the absolute abundance of each unique TCRbeta CDR3 rearrangement, sequence reads were collapsed and filtered. For each sample, productive Simpson clonality was calculated as the square root of Simpson's diversity index over productive rearrangements. The table comes from immuneACCESS by way of TCRdb, which keeps in-frame sequences with V and J called. Part of the clones is missing from these tables; in studies checked, under half for an unresolved V gene and the rest for unknown reasons. V and J calls plus clone size are reproduced from that table; the DNA served to infer D and trimming. In this sample the table shows roughly 330,000 clones, about nine tenths of which occur a single time. The ten largest make up 10% of the sample.

General study outcomes and caveats: How much clinical and demographic metadata was included differed by source and by participant, and the metadata was provided uncurated.

Details on this clone: No antigen is known for it. No quality values exist for individual bases; no much larger clone is one base distant.

V gives up 2 bases and J gives up 4 bases, and the segment between their germline ends measures 10 bases. The cysteine opens and the phenylalanine closes a CDR3 of 14 amino acids. Kept here is only the CDR3 DNA, which spans 42 bases and is read in frame from base 1. Taken from the germline V gene, the CDR1 and CDR2 loops are SGDLS and YYNGEE. This sequence originates from a woman aged 18-30 years who had recovered from COVID-19. Sequencing input: PBMCs or T cells enriched from blood (not recorded which). The chain is assembled from TRBV9 and TRBJ1-3, with the D gene uncertain. At the DNA level, the sequence is TGTGCCAGCAGCGTCCGGGATCTCGGAAACACCATATATTTT. Translated, it reads CASSVRDLGNTIYF.